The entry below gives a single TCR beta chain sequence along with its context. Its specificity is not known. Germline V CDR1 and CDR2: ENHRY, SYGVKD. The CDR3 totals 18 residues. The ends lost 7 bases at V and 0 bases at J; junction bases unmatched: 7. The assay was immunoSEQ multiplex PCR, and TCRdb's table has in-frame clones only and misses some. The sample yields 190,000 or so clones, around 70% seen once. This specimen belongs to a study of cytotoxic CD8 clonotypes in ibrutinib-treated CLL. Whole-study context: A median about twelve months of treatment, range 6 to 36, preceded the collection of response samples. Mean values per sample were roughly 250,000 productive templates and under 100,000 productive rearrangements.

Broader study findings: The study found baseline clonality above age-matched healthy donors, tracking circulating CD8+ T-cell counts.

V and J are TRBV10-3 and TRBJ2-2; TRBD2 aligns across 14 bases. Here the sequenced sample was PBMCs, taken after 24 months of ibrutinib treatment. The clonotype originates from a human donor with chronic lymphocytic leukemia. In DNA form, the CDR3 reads TGTGCCATCACCAGACTAGCGGGAGGGGGAACGAACACCGGGGAGCTGTTTTTT. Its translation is CAITRLAGGGTNTGELFF.